The clone carrying this TCR beta chain is deemed medium-sized by its frequency. The read terminates 3 residues ahead of where the CDR3 ends, so the germline J gene completes it. The data originate from a study of T cells in women clearing cervical HPV infection. Turning to the study itself: Control women cleared a single incident HPV16 infection within 12 months. HLA type stays a possible confounder, typing being limited. Case blood was drawn when the lesion was first found; control blood after infection became undetectable.

Clones were read by immunoSEQ multiplex PCR, and TCRdb kept only the in-frame ones, dropping some. This repertoire includes 40,000 or so clones. Each participant carried one incident cervical HPV16 infection only. Trimming cost V 4 bases and J 2 bases, with 17 bases left between them. This CDR3 has 16 amino acids. Germline V gene lookup returns CDR1 MDHEN and CDR2 SYDVKM. Sequencing was done on a sample of blood buffy coat. The chain recombines TRBV28 with TRBJ1-2; TRBD1 might be the D (5 bases). The TCR was taken from a woman between 18 and 70 years old with a cervical HPV16 infection that either progressed to CIN3+ or cleared (not recorded which). The CDR3 region is CASSSRENRANYGYTF. CDR3 bases read: TGTGCCAGCAGTTCCAGGGAGAACCGGGCCAACTATGGC.